Listed below are T cell receptor beta chains from one sample, sequenced in a study of blood T cell repertoires in COVID-19. Using immunoSEQ multiplex PCR, the repertoire was profiled, and TCRdb retains in-frame clones only, with some absent. The table has over 60,000 clones, roughly 82% seen once; the top ten hold about 10%. The sequencing input was peripheral blood. These receptors came from a human donor in a cohort sampled during active COVID-19. The CDR3 runs from the conserved cysteine through the conserved F or W. Each record gives: CDR3 protein, CDR3 DNA, D gene, J gene, V gene, clone size. D genes are given only for firm matches. For some rows the clone size is stated as once, few or many, or as a class when expanded; others skip it.

CDR3 protein: CASSPGQGESEQYF; CDR3 DNA: TGCGCCAGCAGCCCGGGACAGGGAGAAAGCGAGCAGTACTTC; D gene: TRBD1; J gene: TRBJ2-7; V gene: TRBV5-1; clone size: .
CDR3 protein: CASSLAAGKNTEAFF; CDR3 DNA: TGTGCCAGCAGCTTAGCGGCCGGGAAGAACACTGAAGCTTTCTTT; D gene: .; J gene: TRBJ1-1; V gene: TRBV7-9; clone size: .
CDR3 protein: CASSQGLSSGANVLTF; CDR3 DNA: TGCGCCAGCAGCCAAGGACTCTCGTCTGGGGCCAACGTCCTGACTTTC; D gene: .; J gene: TRBJ2-6; V gene: TRBV5-1; clone size: .
CDR3 protein: CASSLGTSYNEQFF; CDR3 DNA: TGCGCCAGCAGCCTAGGGACATCCTACAATGAGCAGTTCTTC; D gene: .; J gene: TRBJ2-1; V gene: TRBV5-1; clone size: few
CDR3 protein: CASSYSQGQGGYTF; CDR3 DNA: TGTGCCAGCAGCTACTCCCAGGGACAGGGAGGCTACACCTTC; D gene: TRBD1; J gene: TRBJ1-2; V gene: TRBV6-5; clone size: once
CDR3 protein: CASSPLGQGSFSNQPQHF; CDR3 DNA: TGTGCCAGCTCACCACTGGGACAGGGTTCTTTTAGCAATCAGCCCCAGCATTTT; D gene: TRBD1; J gene: TRBJ1-5; V gene: TRBV18; clone size: .
CDR3 protein: CASSLDQSGANVLTF; CDR3 DNA: TGCGCCAGCAGCTTGGACCAGTCTGGGGCCAACGTCCTGACTTTC; D gene: .; J gene: TRBJ2-6; V gene: TRBV5-1; clone size: .
CDR3 protein: CASSRQGGGNTIYF; CDR3 DNA: TGTGCCAGCAGCCGGCAGGGGGGAGGAAACACCATATATTTT; D gene: TRBD1; J gene: TRBJ1-3; V gene: TRBV5-4; clone size: .
CDR3 protein: CASTEDRGYGYTF; CDR3 DNA: TGTGCCAGCACCGAGGACAGGGGATATGGCTACACCTTC; D gene: TRBD1; J gene: TRBJ1-2; V gene: TRBV12-3/TRBV12-4; clone size: .
CDR3 protein: CASSFNPGGGVETQYF; CDR3 DNA: TGTGCCAGCAGCTTTAACCCGGGAGGGGGTGTAGAGACCCAGTACTTC; D gene: TRBD2; J gene: TRBJ2-5; V gene: TRBV3-1/TRBV3-2; clone size: .
CDR3 protein: CASSEGYRNSPLHF; CDR3 DNA: TGTGCCAGCAGTGAAGGCTACAGAAATTCACCCCTCCACTTT; D gene: .; J gene: TRBJ1-6; V gene: TRBV6-1; clone size: .
CDR3 protein: CASTRGPNTEAFF; CDR3 DNA: TGTGCCAGCACCAGGGGACCGAACACTGAAGCTTTCTTT; D gene: .; J gene: TRBJ1-1; V gene: TRBV5-4; clone size: .
CDR3 protein: CASSLGRGTDTQYF; CDR3 DNA: TGTGCCAGCAGCTTGGGCCGAGGCACAGATACGCAGTATTTT; D gene: .; J gene: TRBJ2-3; V gene: TRBV11-2; clone size: .
CDR3 protein: CASSRDSGSSYNSPLHF; CDR3 DNA: TGCGCCAGCAGCCGAGACAGTGGAAGCTCCTATAATTCACCCCTCCACTTT; D gene: .; J gene: TRBJ1-6; V gene: TRBV5-1; clone size: .
CDR3 protein: CASTFTGVGYGYTF; CDR3 DNA: TGTGCCAGCACCTTTACAGGGGTCGGGTATGGCTACACCTTC; D gene: TRBD1; J gene: TRBJ1-2; V gene: TRBV9; clone size: medium-sized
CDR3 protein: CASSPSRSLSYGYTF; CDR3 DNA: TGTGCCAGCAGTCCTTCTCGTTCTCTCTCTTATGGCTACACCTTC; D gene: .; J gene: TRBJ1-2; V gene: TRBV28; clone size: .
CDR3 protein: CASSDFGEFVSGNTIYF; CDR3 DNA: TGTGCCAGCAGTGATTTCGGGGAATTTGTTTCCGGAAACACCATATATTTT; D gene: .; J gene: TRBJ1-3; V gene: TRBV25-1; clone size: .
CDR3 protein: CASSFQQNSPLHF; CDR3 DNA: TGTGCCAGCAGCTTCCAACAGAACTCACCCCTCCACTTT; D gene: .; J gene: TRBJ1-6; V gene: TRBV7-9; clone size: .
CDR3 protein: CASSPRTNQPQHF; CDR3 DNA: TGTGCCAGCAGCCCCCGGACAAATCAGCCCCAGCATTTT; D gene: .; J gene: TRBJ1-5; V gene: TRBV5-5; clone size: few
CDR3 protein: CSVEWDSSYEQYF; CDR3 DNA: TGCAGCGTTGAATGGGACTCGTCCTACGAGCAGTACTTC; D gene: .; J gene: TRBJ2-7; V gene: TRBV29-1; clone size: .
CDR3 protein: CASKGTGTASYEQYF; CDR3 DNA: TGTGCCAGCAAGGGGACCGGGACAGCGTCCTACGAGCAGTACTTC; D gene: TRBD1; J gene: TRBJ2-7; V gene: TRBV28; clone size: .
CDR3 protein: CASSLEPGTGELFF; CDR3 DNA: TGTGCCAGCAGCTTAGAACCGGGGACCGGGGAGCTGTTTTTT; D gene: .; J gene: TRBJ2-2; V gene: TRBV7-6; clone size: .
CDR3 protein: CASSLRALGEEQYF; CDR3 DNA: TGTGCCAGCAGCTTACGGGCCCTCGGGGAGGAGCAGTACTTC; D gene: .; J gene: TRBJ2-7; V gene: TRBV11-2; clone size: .
CDR3 protein: CASSQGPGTSGRAGETQYF; CDR3 DNA: TGTGCCAGCAGCCAAGGGCCCGGGACTAGCGGGAGGGCCGGAGAGACCCAGTACTTC; D gene: TRBD2; J gene: TRBJ2-5; V gene: TRBV4-2; clone size: .
CDR3 protein: CAWSAGRNYGYTF; CDR3 DNA: TGTGCCTGGAGCGCAGGGAGGAACTATGGCTACACCTTC; D gene: .; J gene: TRBJ1-2; V gene: TRBV30; clone size: few
CDR3 protein: CASTATGGGQPQHF; CDR3 DNA: TGTGCCAGTACCGCGACAGGGGGCGGACAGCCCCAGCATTTT; D gene: TRBD1; J gene: TRBJ1-5; V gene: TRBV19; clone size: .
CDR3 protein: CASSSDRPNYGYTF; CDR3 DNA: TGTGCCAGCAGCTCTGACAGGCCTAACTATGGCTACACCTTC; D gene: .; J gene: TRBJ1-2; V gene: TRBV7-8; clone size: .
CDR3 protein: CASSSMGGADYGYTF; CDR3 DNA: TGTGCCAGCAGCTCGATGGGGGGAGCGGACTATGGCTACACCTTC; D gene: .; J gene: TRBJ1-2; V gene: TRBV5-4; clone size: .
CDR3 protein: CASSDQGLGNTIYF; CDR3 DNA: TGTGCCAGCAGTGATCAGGGGCTGGGAAACACCATATATTTT; D gene: .; J gene: TRBJ1-3; V gene: TRBV6-1; clone size: .
CDR3 protein: CASSPNRVRETQYF; CDR3 DNA: TGTGCCAGCAGCCCAAACAGGGTTCGGGAGACCCAGTACTTC; D gene: .; J gene: TRBJ2-5; V gene: TRBV3-1/TRBV3-2; clone size: .
CDR3 protein: CASSQGQGYLQETQYF; CDR3 DNA: TGCGCCAGCAGCCAGGGACAGGGCTACCTTCAAGAGACCCAGTACTTC; D gene: TRBD1; J gene: TRBJ2-5; V gene: TRBV5-1; clone size: .
CDR3 protein: CATSDFTSAHEQYF; CDR3 DNA: TGTGCCACCAGTGATTTTACTAGCGCCCACGAGCAGTACTTC; D gene: TRBD2; J gene: TRBJ2-7; V gene: TRBV24-1; clone size: .
CDR3 protein: CASRPRGTNTGELFF; CDR3 DNA: TGTGCCAGTAGACCTCGGGGGACGAACACCGGGGAGCTGTTTTTT; D gene: .; J gene: TRBJ2-2; V gene: TRBV19; clone size: .
CDR3 protein: CASRSLLGGEIQYF; CDR3 DNA: TGTGCCAGTAGGTCCCTGTTAGGGGGGGAAATTCAGTACTTC; D gene: .; J gene: TRBJ2-4; V gene: TRBV19; clone size: .
CDR3 protein: CASSIGGGNTEAFF; CDR3 DNA: TGTGCCAGTAGTATAGGAGGGGGGAACACTGAAGCTTTCTTT; D gene: .; J gene: TRBJ1-1; V gene: TRBV19; clone size: .
CDR3 protein: CATNAGLDQPQHF; CDR3 DNA: TGTGCCACCAACGCAGGGTTGGATCAGCCCCAGCATTTT; D gene: .; J gene: TRBJ1-5; V gene: TRBV2; clone size: .
CDR3 protein: CASSFSQGYHEQYF; CDR3 DNA: TGTGCCAGCAGTTTCTCACAGGGGTACCACGAGCAGTACTTC; D gene: TRBD1; J gene: TRBJ2-7; V gene: TRBV28; clone size: .
CDR3 protein: CASSLDRGRGETQYF; CDR3 DNA: TGTGCCAGCAGCTTAGACAGGGGGCGGGGGGAGACCCAGTACTTC; D gene: TRBD1; J gene: TRBJ2-5; V gene: TRBV5-4; clone size: .
CDR3 protein: CASSYSNRGYEQYF; CDR3 DNA: TGTGCCAGCAGTTACTCGAACAGGGGTTACGAGCAGTACTTC; D gene: TRBD1; J gene: TRBJ2-7; V gene: TRBV6-5; clone size: .
CDR3 protein: CASTNRGRATGELFF; CDR3 DNA: TGTGCCAGCACCAACCGAGGGAGGGCCACCGGGGAGCTGTTTTTT; D gene: TRBD2; J gene: TRBJ2-2; V gene: TRBV6-5; clone size: once
CDR3 protein: CAFGGRVSYEQYF; CDR3 DNA: TGTGCCTTCGGGGGTAGGGTTTCCTACGAGCAGTACTTC; D gene: .; J gene: TRBJ2-7; V gene: TRBV5-4; clone size: .
CDR3 protein: CASSLADGYEQYF; CDR3 DNA: TGCGCCAGCAGCTTGGCAGATGGCTACGAGCAGTACTTC; D gene: .; J gene: TRBJ2-7; V gene: TRBV5-1; clone size: .
CDR3 protein: CASSLSTATEAFF; CDR3 DNA: TGCGCCAGCAGCTTGTCAACAGCCACTGAAGCTTTCTTT; D gene: .; J gene: TRBJ1-1; V gene: TRBV5-1; clone size: .
CDR3 protein: CASSYEHPNNSPLHF; CDR3 DNA: TGTGCCAGCAGTTACGAACACCCAAATAATTCACCCCTCCACTTT; D gene: .; J gene: TRBJ1-6; V gene: TRBV6-5; clone size: .
CDR3 protein: CASGRQGAGEQYF; CDR3 DNA: TGTGCCAGCGGACGACAGGGGGCAGGAGAGCAGTACTTC; D gene: TRBD1; J gene: TRBJ2-7; V gene: TRBV25-1; clone size: .
CDR3 protein: CASKPGHSLNTEAFF; CDR3 DNA: TGTGCCAGCAAACCGGGACACTCACTGAACACTGAAGCTTTCTTT; D gene: .; J gene: TRBJ1-1; V gene: TRBV28; clone size: .
CDR3 protein: CASSEVREGLGQPQHF; CDR3 DNA: TGTGCCAGCAGTGAAGTCCGGGAGGGTTTGGGTCAGCCCCAGCATTTT; D gene: .; J gene: TRBJ1-5; V gene: TRBV2; clone size: .
CDR3 protein: CASRATGANTGELFF; CDR3 DNA: TGTGCCAGCAGGGCGACAGGGGCGAACACCGGGGAGCTGTTTTTT; D gene: TRBD1; J gene: TRBJ2-2; V gene: TRBV7-9; clone size: few
CDR3 protein: CASSLTGSTGELFF; CDR3 DNA: TGCGCCAGCAGCTTAACGGGGAGTACCGGGGAGCTGTTTTTT; D gene: .; J gene: TRBJ2-2; V gene: TRBV5-1; clone size: few
CDR3 protein: CSAHRGQGYTF; CDR3 DNA: TGCAGTGCTCACAGGGGGCAAGGCTACACCTTC; D gene: TRBD1; J gene: TRBJ1-2; V gene: TRBV20-1; clone size: few
CDR3 protein: CASGRQGNEQYF; CDR3 DNA: TGTGCCAGCGGTAGACAGGGGAATGAGCAGTACTTC; D gene: TRBD1; J gene: TRBJ2-7; V gene: TRBV6-5; clone size: .
CDR3 protein: CATQIQGAVNTEAFF; CDR3 DNA: TGTGCCACCCAAATTCAGGGGGCAGTTAACACTGAAGCTTTCTTT; D gene: TRBD1; J gene: TRBJ1-1; V gene: TRBV6-6; clone size: .